This T cell receptor (beta chain) was observed in a study of T cell responses to AZD1222 COVID-19 vaccine. As for this clone: Its antigen is as yet unknown.

CDR1 and CDR2 from the germline V gene are MNHEY and SMNVEV (reference sequence). V lost 0 bases and J 4 bases, leaving 10 bases between the germline ends. CDR3 length: 14 residues. Study-wide points: Spike-specific TCR breadth and depth were elevated following two AZD1222 doses.

Only in-frame clones appear in the TCRdb table, and some are missing; sequencing was by immunoSEQ multiplex PCR. Among fewer than 95,000 clones listed, about 91% were seen once. This sample comprised peripheral blood, obtained 28 days after the second AZD1222 dose. V and J are TRBV27 and TRBJ2-7; maybe TRBD2 (5 bases). The TCR was taken from an adult who received the AZD1222 COVID-19 vaccine. The CDR3 sequence: CASSLSSSRYEQYF. CDR3 nucleotides: TGTGCCAGCAGTTTATCTTCTAGCAGATACGAGCAGTACTTC.